These 12 T cell receptor beta chains were sequenced from one sample in a study of neurological immune-mediated disorders. TCRdb reprocessed the 5' RACE reads via MiXCR and lists one record per CDR3 protein. The data hold tens of thousands of distinct CDR3 sequences, with 4% observed a single time. Material: CD4+ T cells from blood. These receptors came from a woman aged 40 to 49 with multiple sclerosis.

The table lists this clonotype with many counts. The gene calls are TRBV6-5 and TRBJ2-5, with a weak D call TRBD1 (5 bases). CDR1 and CDR2 from the germline V gene are MNHEY and SVGAGI. V dropped 4 bases and J dropped 3 bases, with 12 bases sitting between them. The CDR3 has 14 residues. The DNA of the CDR3 is TGTGCCAGCAGTTTAGACAGCGTCGAAGAGACCCAGTACTTC. Residues: CASSLDSVEETQYF.

This clonotype was seen many times. The V and J genes are TRBV7-3 and TRBJ2-5; 7 nucleotides match TRBD1. Germline loops: CDR1 SGHTA, CDR2 FQGTGA. This CDR3 is 14 amino acids long. With V trimmed by 5 bases and J by 1 base, 4 bases remained unmatched. The CDR3 protein is CASSPTGLQETQYF. The CDR3 coding sequence is TGTGCCAGCAGCCCGACAGGGCTCCAAGAGACCCAGTACTTC.

This clonotype appeared many times. The J gene is TRBJ1-5, the V gene TRBV5-1, with D unresolved. The CDR3 length is 14 residues. Germline lookup yields CDR1 SGHRS and CDR2 YFSETQ. Trimming removed 0 bases at V and 9 bases at J, with 13 bases between. CDR3 sequence (DNA): TGCGCCAGCAGCTTGGATATAGGGCTTGGGCCCCAGCATTTT. Its protein is CASSLDIGLGPQHF.

The chain carries TRBV5-4 and TRBJ2-2; D unclear. The V end was cut by 2 bases, the J end by 4 bases, with 6 bases between. The CDR3 has 13 amino acids. Germline V lookup: CDR1 SGHNT, CDR2 YYREEE (reference sequence). In DNA, the CDR3 is TGTGCCAGCAGCTTCAGGATCACCGGGGAGCTGTTTTTT. Its protein is CASSFRITGELFF.

Many counts were recorded for this clonotype. V and J are TRBV5-1 and TRBJ1-1; D might be TRBD1 (5 bases). Trimming stripped 3 bases from V and 12 bases from J, with 21 bases between. CDR1 is SGHRS, CDR2 YFSETQ, per germline. The CDR3 spans 14 residues. Here the CDR3 DNA reads TGCGCCAGCAGCTCGGAGGTTTTAGGGGCAGGGACTTTCTTT. It codes for CASSSEVLGAGTFF.

This clonotype was counted at least ten times. The genes are TRBV7-9 and TRBJ1-4; D possibly corresponds to TRBD1 (5 bases). The CDR3 contains 13 residues. Trimming stripped 5 bases from V and 8 bases from J, with 12 bases between. CDR1 is SEHNR, CDR2 FQNEAQ, per germline (reference sequence). The CDR3 sequence: CASSNNSGEKLFF. The CDR3 coding sequence is TGTGCCAGCAGCAATAATTCAGGGGAAAAACTGTTTTTT.

This clonotype was seen at least ten times. The chain has TRBV10-2 and TRBJ1-1; D gene ambiguous. Trimming took off 5 bases at V and 7 bases at J, with 11 bases between the two ends. The CDR3 contains 12 residues. Germline-derived CDR1 and CDR2 are WSHSY and SAAADI. The CDR3 is CASSRAGSEAFF. The DNA for the CDR3 is TGCGCCAGCAGTCGAGCAGGCAGTGAAGCTTTCTTT.

Many counts were recorded for this clonotype. The chain is built from TRBV6-6 and TRBJ2-2; 12 bases map to TRBD2. The germline gives CDR1 MNHNY, CDR2 SVGAGI (reference sequence). This CDR3 is built from 18 residues. With 1 base clipped from V and 5 bases from J, the junction kept 8 bases outside the gene matches. CDR3 DNA: TGTGCCAGCAGTTACTTGACTAGCGGGGGTTTTATTACCGGGGAGCTGTTTTTT. It encodes CASSYLTSGGFITGELFF.

This clonotype has a count of ten or more. The V gene is TRBV12-3 or TRBV12-4, the J gene TRBJ2-7; TRBD2 matches 7 bases. The CDR3 runs 13 residues. Germline trimming cut 3 bases from V and 2 bases from J; bases unmatched to any gene: 1. Here the CDR3 reads CASSFRGAYEQYF. The DNA of the CDR3 is TGTGCCAGCAGTTTCCGGGGGGCCTACGAGCAGTACTTC.

The table lists this clonotype with a few counts. The chain carries TRBV5-1 and TRBJ2-7; 14 nucleotides align to TRBD2. The germline V gene has CDR1 SGHRS and CDR2 YFSETQ. The CDR3 is 16 amino acids. The ends lost 4 bases at V and 2 bases at J; junction bases unmatched: 5. The CDR3 DNA follows: TGCGCCAGCAGCGCCGGACTAGCGGGGGGTCCCTACGAGCAGTACTTC. Translation: CASSAGLAGGPYEQYF.

This clonotype has a count of ten or more. The gene calls are TRBV7-2 and TRBJ2-3; D is perhaps TRBD1 (6 bases). The ends were cut back, 1 base at V and 6 bases at J, with 17 bases in the middle. CDR1 and CDR2 from the germline V gene are SGHTA and FQGNSA. This CDR3 contains 16 residues. This chain's CDR3 is CASSLGGHRRGDTQYF. CDR3 in DNA: TGTGCCAGCAGCTTAGGGGGACATAGGAGAGGCGATACGCAGTATTTT.

This clonotype was found many times. The chain is built from TRBV5-1 and TRBJ2-2; D gene uncertain. The V end lost 1 base, the J end lost 13 bases, and 5 bases lay between the germline ends. CDR3 length equals 10 residues. Germline V gene data show CDR1 as SGHRS and CDR2 as YFSETQ. The CDR3 nucleotides are TGCGCCAGCAGCTTGATGGGGCTGTTTTTT. Amino acid sequence: CASSLMGLFF. Full variable domain (missing parts from reference TRBV5-1 and TRBJ2-2): KAGVTQTPRYLIKTRGQQVTLSCSPISGHRSVSWYQQTPGQGLQFLFEYFSETQRNKGNFPGRFSGRQFSNSRSEMNVSTLELGDSALYLCASSLMGLFFGEGSRLTVL.